Here is one TCR beta chain with its context. As yet, its antigen is unknown. The CDR3 consists of 14 residues. Trimming removed 2 bases from V and 5 bases from J, with 10 bases in between. Germline-derived CDR1 and CDR2 are SGHRS and YFSETQ. It was via CD45RO/CCR7/CD25/CD127/CD95/CD27 that CD4+ naive, central memory, regulatory and stem cell-like memory cells were sorted. The record originates from a study of beta chain features in type 1 diabetes. The sequenced template was cDNA made from the entire isolated RNA. Clones were read by immunoSEQ multiplex PCR, and TCRdb kept only the in-frame ones, dropping some. The repertoire includes about half a million clones, approximately 30% of them detected once, and about 0.065% sits in the top ten. Study-wide results and limits: Type 1 diabetes patients had TCRB CDR3s that were shorter (moderately but significantly so) in all four CD4+ subsets. PCR might pick shorter templates more often, in the same way for patients and controls.

This TCR was sampled from a young man in good health. Sequenced sample: naive CD4+ T cells from blood. The chain joins TRBV5-1 to TRBJ2-2, with D perhaps assigned TRBD1 or TRBD2 (5 bases each). CDR3 in DNA: TGCGCCAGCAGCTTCGGGGACGGAACCGGGGAGCTGTTTTTT. This encodes CASSFGDGTGELFF.